The 20 T cell receptor beta chains reported below all come from one sample, sequenced in a study of response to subunit inactivated influenza vaccine. TCRdb redid the calling of the RT-PCR reads with MiXCR, one entry per CDR3 protein. The profile shows fewer than 700,000 distinct CDR3 sequences, 10% to 15% of them singletons. The sample consisted of PBMCs from blood, taken roughly 46 days after vaccination. These receptor sequences come from a man aged 50-59 years who received an inactivated influenza vaccine.

This chain uses TRBV7-2 with TRBJ1-3; D ambiguous. Germline V gene lookup returns CDR1 SGHTA and CDR2 FQGNSA. The length of the CDR3 is 13 residues. The V gene lost 5 bases and the J gene lost 2 bases, with 7 bases spanning the gap. CDR3 in amino acids: CASSPDTGNTIYF. CDR3 DNA: TGTGCCAGCAGCCCCGATACTGGAAACACCATATATTTT.

The chain is built from TRBV24-1 and TRBJ2-1, with D unclear. The germline V and J ends were trimmed by 3 bases and 0 bases, with 26 bases remaining between them. This CDR3 is built from 21 residues. Germline loops: CDR1 KGHDR, CDR2 SFDVKD. CDR3 residues: CATSDGQGRARMRSSYNEQFF. The CDR3 DNA follows: TGTGCCACCAGTGATGGGCAAGGTCGGGCTCGGATGCGGTCCTCCTACAATGAGCAGTTCTTC.

This chain links TRBV9 with TRBJ2-7; 11 bases line up with TRBD1. The CDR3 extends over 20 amino acids. V was pared by 0 bases and J by 3 bases, with 17 bases of the junction left unmatched. In germline, CDR1 is SGDLS, CDR2 YYNGEE. This chain's CDR3 is CASSVASGTGGNLNIYEQYF. For the CDR3, the DNA is TGTGCCAGCAGCGTAGCTTCCGGGACAGGGGGGAACCTGAACATCTACGAGCAGTACTTC.

The chain joins TRBV20-1 to TRBJ2-3; a possible D gene is TRBD1 (5 bases). The CDR3 loop spans 16 amino acids. Per the germline V gene, CDR1 is DFQATT and CDR2 is SNEGSKA (reference sequence). The V and J ends lost 6 bases and 0 bases respectively, with 19 bases between them. The chain's CDR3 is CSATVPGQPSTDTQYF. The CDR3 nucleotides are TGCAGTGCCACCGTCCCAGGACAACCCAGCACAGATACGCAGTATTTT.

A few counts support this clonotype. V usage is TRBV7-2 and J usage is TRBJ1-2, with 9 bases lining up with TRBD1. Germline CDR1 reads SGHTA; CDR2 reads FQGNSA. The CDR3 spans 14 residues. J gave up 4 bases and V 0 bases, and 0 bases lay outside the gene matches. The CDR3 DNA reads TGTGCCAGCAGCTTAGCGACAGGGGGCTATGGCTACACCTTC. Translation: CASSLATGGYGYTF.

In its sample, this clonotype was seen many times. The chain joins TRBV12-3 or TRBV12-4 to TRBJ1-4, with 7 bases lining up with TRBD1. The CDR3 covers 16 residues. V lost 4 bases, J lost 7 bases, and 12 bases stayed unmatched. CDR3 protein: CASSSRLGRGGEKLFF. Written as DNA, the CDR3 is TGTGCCAGCAGTTCCCGGTTGGGCAGGGGGGGTGAAAAACTGTTTTTT.

The sample holds many counts of this clonotype. The genes are TRBV10-3 and TRBJ2-2; D remains unclear. V was clipped by 0 bases and J by 7 bases, with 6 bases between them. Germline V gene data show CDR1 as ENHRY and CDR2 as SYGVKD. The CDR3 has 13 residues. CDR3 sequence reads: CAISESVSGELFF. The CDR3 bases are TGTGCCATCAGTGAGTCTGTCAGCGGGGAGCTGTTTTTT.

This clonotype was seen a few times. V is TRBV10-3 and J is TRBJ2-2, with D tentatively TRBD1 (6 bases). The CDR3 sequence is 15 residues long. Germline CDR1 is ENHRY and CDR2 is SYGVKD. Trimming took off 4 bases at V and 0 bases at J, with 9 bases between the two ends. For the CDR3, the DNA is TGTGCCATCAGTGTTGGGGGCGCGAACACCGGGGAGCTGTTTTTT. Protein: CAISVGGANTGELFF.

CDR3 DNA sequence: TGTGCCAGCGGACTAGCGGGGGGGGAAAACATTCAGTACTTC. Residues: CASGLAGGENIQYF. The chain joins TRBV4-2 to TRBJ2-4; 15 nucleotides match TRBD2. The CDR3 loop spans 14 amino acids. Germline assignment: CDR1 LGHNA and CDR2 YNFKEQ. The V segment lost 8 bases and the J segment 5 bases; nucleotides outside the gene matches: 1.

This clonotype came up a few times. The chain recombines TRBV7-3 with TRBJ2-1, with 11 bases identical to TRBD2. Germline CDR1 SGHTA, CDR2 FQGTGA. Unmatched junction bases numbered 8, after V lost 2 bases and J lost 8 bases. The CDR3 spans 16 residues. The CDR3 is CASSLGIAGGQYEQFF. DNA for the CDR3: TGTGCCAGCAGCTTAGGGATAGCGGGAGGGCAATATGAGCAGTTCTTC.

V is TRBV12-3 or TRBV12-4 and J is TRBJ1-1, with D possibly TRBD1 on 6 matching bases. The CDR3 extends over 17 amino acids. Trimming shortened V by 6 bases and J by 10 bases, and 30 bases separated the two germline ends. CDR3 region: CASSQIRRGDHSMGAFF. CDR3 DNA sequence: TGTGCCAGCAGCCAAATTAGGAGGGGGGACCACTCTATGGGAGCTTTCTTT.

Only a few counts were recorded for this clonotype. The CDR3 loop is CASSLRGLGNEQYF. The CDR3 nucleotides are TGTGCCAGCAGTTTAAGGGGGCTGGGAAACGAGCAGTACTTC. The rearrangement joins TRBV12-3 or TRBV12-4 to TRBJ2-7; 7 positions agree with TRBD1. The CDR3 consists of 14 residues. The trim removed 2 bases at V and 5 bases at J, leaving 6 bases unmatched.

The sample holds a few counts of this clonotype. The chain carries TRBV7-2 and TRBJ2-5, with 9 bases identical to TRBD2. In germline, CDR1 is SGHTA, CDR2 FQGNSA. J lost 5 bases, V lost 2 bases, and 9 bases had no gene match. The CDR3 extends over 16 amino acids. This chain's CDR3 is CASSLRAGGLGETQYF. DNA of the CDR3: TGTGCCAGCAGCTTACGAGCGGGGGGTCTTGGGGAGACCCAGTACTTC.

This clonotype was recorded at least ten times. CDR3 DNA sequence: TGCGCCAGCAGCTGGGACAGACGAGAGACCCAGTACTTC. Translated, it gives CASSWDRRETQYF. The chain uses TRBV5-1 and TRBJ2-5, with 7 bases aligning to TRBD1. With 3 bases clipped from V and 4 bases from J, the junction kept 3 bases outside the gene matches. The CDR3 is 13 amino acids. The germline gives CDR1 SGHRS, CDR2 YFSETQ.

The chain joins TRBV4-2 to TRBJ1-3; D gene uncertain. Germline CDR1 LGHNA, CDR2 YNFKEQ. V was trimmed by 1 base and J by 0 bases, leaving 10 bases between them. This CDR3 contains 16 residues. The CDR3 reads CASSQVTRSSGNTIYF. The CDR3 region has the DNA TGTGCCAGCAGCCAAGTGACCCGGAGCTCTGGAAACACCATATATTTT.

The chain has TRBV11-1 and TRBJ2-1, with D perhaps matching TRBD2 (6 bases). The CDR3 consists of 16 residues. Trimming took off 5 bases at V and 4 bases at J, with 18 bases between the two ends. In germline, CDR1 is SGHAT, CDR2 FQDESV (reference sequence). Here the CDR3 DNA reads TGTGCCAGCAGCCCCGGGGGTTCTCTAGTTTACAATGAGCAGTTCTTC. Encoded protein: CASSPGGSLVYNEQFF.

This clonotype was observed a handful of times. J is TRBJ1-2 and V is TRBV15; no clear D. V was trimmed by 0 bases and J by 8 bases, leaving 13 bases between them. The CDR3 has 14 residues. Germline V gene data show CDR1 as LNHNV and CDR2 as YYDKDF (reference sequence). In DNA form, the CDR3 reads TGTGCCACCAGCAGAGATGGTACTCCACTAGGCTACACCTTC. Amino acid sequence: CATSRDGTPLGYTF.

This clonotype was seen a few times. The CDR3 coding sequence is TGCAGTGCTAGAGATCTAGGTAGTCCCCGATCAGATACGCAGTATTTT. Protein sequence: CSARDLGSPRSDTQYF. This chain links TRBV20-1 with TRBJ2-3, with D hard to call. Per germline, CDR1 DFQATT and CDR2 SNEGSKA (reference sequence). V gave up 0 bases and J gave up 4 bases, with 17 bases separating them. The CDR3 has 16 amino acids.

There are a few counts of this clonotype. The chain carries TRBV12-3 or TRBV12-4 and TRBJ1-1; D is ambiguous. The CDR3 loop spans 15 amino acids. V lost 2 bases and J lost 6, with 16 bases in between. The CDR3 reads CASSLRGGPGAEAFF. Here the CDR3 DNA reads TGTGCCAGCAGTTTACGAGGTGGGCCCGGGGCTGAAGCTTTCTTT.

This chain joins TRBV27 and TRBJ2-1, with TRBD2 identical over 11 bases. The length of the CDR3 is 15 residues. Germline CDR1 reads MNHEY; CDR2 reads SMNVEV (reference sequence). V was pared by 7 bases and J by 8 bases, with 10 bases of the junction left unmatched. The CDR3 spells CASTLMTSGNDEQFF. The CDR3 DNA reads TGTGCCAGCACTTTGATGACTAGCGGGAACGATGAGCAGTTCTTC.